This T cell receptor (beta chain) was recovered during a study of beta chain features in type 1 diabetes. Whole-study context: Examination covered some 99,000,000 sorted cells spanning all samples.

CD45RO/CCR7/CD25/CD127/CD95/CD27 staining was used to isolate CD4+ naive, central memory, regulatory and stem cell-like memory cells by sorting. Purities over 95% were achieved in all sorted populations. Sequencing targeted expressed TCRB transcripts, as all isolated RNA had been reverse transcribed. TCRdb keeps only in-frame clones here, not all; method: immunoSEQ multiplex PCR. Of around 430,000 clones detected, approximately 30% appear once; the ten largest clones hold about 0.06%. J lost 8 bases, V lost 8 bases, and 7 bases had no gene match. CDR3 size: 13 residues. Per germline, CDR1 SNHLY and CDR2 FYNNEI. Study observations and caveats: Fewer insertions but more deletions were seen at VDJ junctions in type 1 diabetes patients.

In this sample, this clone turned up a few times. As yet, its antigen is unknown. The chain employs TRBV2 and TRBJ2-1; TRBD2 matches at 9 bases. The sequencing input was naive CD4+ T cells from blood. This TCR came from a man aged 18 to 30 in good health. This CDR3 reads CASSREGLYEQFF. The CDR3 coding sequence is TGTGCCAGCTCGCGGGAGGGCCTGTATGAGCAGTTCTTC. Using reference TRBV2 and TRBJ2-1 for the parts outside the CDR3, the full variable domain is EPEVTQTPSHQVTQMGQEVILRCVPISNHLYFYWYRQILGQKVEFLVSFYNNEISEKSEIFDDQFSVERPDGSNFTLKIRSTKLEDSAMYFCASSREGLYEQFFGPGTRLTVL.